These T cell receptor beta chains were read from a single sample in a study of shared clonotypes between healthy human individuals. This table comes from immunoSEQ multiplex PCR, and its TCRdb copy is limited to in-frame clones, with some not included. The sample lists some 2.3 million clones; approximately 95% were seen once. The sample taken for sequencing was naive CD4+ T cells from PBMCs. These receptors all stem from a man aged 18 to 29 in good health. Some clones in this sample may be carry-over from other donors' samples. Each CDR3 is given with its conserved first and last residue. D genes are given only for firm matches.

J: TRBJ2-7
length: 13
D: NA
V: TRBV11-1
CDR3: CASTFHSPYEQYF

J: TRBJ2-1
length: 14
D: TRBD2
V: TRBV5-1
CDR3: CASSQTRGGDEQFF

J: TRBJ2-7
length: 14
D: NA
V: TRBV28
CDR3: CASSFVRISYEQYF

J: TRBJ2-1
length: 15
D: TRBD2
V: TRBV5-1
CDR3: CASSLLAGSGNEQFF

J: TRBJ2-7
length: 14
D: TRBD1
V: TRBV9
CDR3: CASSASGQAYEQYF

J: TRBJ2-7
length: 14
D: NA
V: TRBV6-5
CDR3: CASSYRGFAYEQYF

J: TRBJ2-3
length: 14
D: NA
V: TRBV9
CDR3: CASSGLGVADTQYF

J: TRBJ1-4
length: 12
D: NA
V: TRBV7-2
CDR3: CASSPSREKLFF

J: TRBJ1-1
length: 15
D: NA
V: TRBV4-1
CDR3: CASSQVMDMNTEAFF

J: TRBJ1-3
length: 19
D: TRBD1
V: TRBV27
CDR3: CASSLEGQEVLRVGNTIYF

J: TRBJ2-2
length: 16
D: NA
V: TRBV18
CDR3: CASSPLGQGNTGELFF

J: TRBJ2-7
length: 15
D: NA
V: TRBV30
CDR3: CAWSSLPPAATGGYF

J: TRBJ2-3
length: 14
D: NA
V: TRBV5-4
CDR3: CASSLKGSTDTQYF

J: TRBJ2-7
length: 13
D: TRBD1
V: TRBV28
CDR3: CASRRQGPYEQYF

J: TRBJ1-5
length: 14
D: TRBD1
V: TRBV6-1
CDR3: CASRSGTGNQPQHF

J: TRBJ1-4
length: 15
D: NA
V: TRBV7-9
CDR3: CASSPRGQRGEKLFF

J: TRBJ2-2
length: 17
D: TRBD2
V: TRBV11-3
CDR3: CASSLSGLAGPTGELFF

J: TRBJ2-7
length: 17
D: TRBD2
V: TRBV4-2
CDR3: CASSQGLAGASSYEQYF

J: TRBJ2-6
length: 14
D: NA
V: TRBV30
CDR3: CAGGAGAGANVLTF

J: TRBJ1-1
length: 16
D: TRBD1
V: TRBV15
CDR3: CATSPERRRTGGEAFF

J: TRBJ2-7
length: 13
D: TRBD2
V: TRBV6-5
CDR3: CASMPSGSDEQYF

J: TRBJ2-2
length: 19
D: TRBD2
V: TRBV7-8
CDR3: CASPPEGVAGGRGTGELFF

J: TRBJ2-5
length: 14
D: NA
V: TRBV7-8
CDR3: CASSRDGSRETQYF

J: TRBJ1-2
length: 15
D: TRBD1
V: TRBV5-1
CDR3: CASSGRTGGPMGYTF

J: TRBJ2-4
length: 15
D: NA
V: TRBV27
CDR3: CASSFSGIRKNIQYF

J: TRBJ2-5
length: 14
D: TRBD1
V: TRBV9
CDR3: CASSVGTGAETQYF

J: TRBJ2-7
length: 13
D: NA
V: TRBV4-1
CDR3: CASSQSGAYEQYF

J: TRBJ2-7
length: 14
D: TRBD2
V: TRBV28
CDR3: CASSLTSGRAYQYF

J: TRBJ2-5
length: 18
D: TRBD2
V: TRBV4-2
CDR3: CASSQGSLAGTYGETQYF

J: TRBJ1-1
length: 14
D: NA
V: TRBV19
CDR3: CASSSNGANTEAFF

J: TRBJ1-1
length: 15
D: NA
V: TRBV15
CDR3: CATSRDVGTNTEAFF

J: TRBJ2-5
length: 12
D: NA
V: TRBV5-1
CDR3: CASGEPEETQYF

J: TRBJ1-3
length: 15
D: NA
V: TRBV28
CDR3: CASILGRGSGNTIYF

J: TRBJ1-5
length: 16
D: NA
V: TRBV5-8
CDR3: CASSLLGGLGNQPQHF

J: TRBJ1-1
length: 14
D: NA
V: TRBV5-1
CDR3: CASSLGGEDTEAFF